A single sample gave rise to the 32 T cell receptor beta chains below, sequenced in a study of tumor-infiltrating lymphocytes in primary liver carcinoma. Between about 17 and 34 mg of unsorted bulk tissue served as the source from which RNA and DNA were co-extracted. The input was around 530 ng total RNA; TCR beta cDNA was made from it with a constant-region primer. Libraries for TCR beta were built through three nested multiplex PCR rounds, which together made up a slightly modified ARM-PCR procedure. Rounds one and two of PCR, each of roughly 10 cycles, were primed with TRBV1-TRBV30 forward primers and a C-beta reverse primer. TCRdb redid the calling of the multiplex PCR reads with MiXCR, one entry per CDR3 protein. The data contain 75,000 or so distinct CDR3 sequences, over 60% of them seen just once; the ten biggest clones take up 25% to 35%. Sequencing input: liver tumor tissue from sampling region 4. Subset given: tumor region T4, right-lateral pole. These receptors were taken from a middle-aged man with primary liver carcinoma and hepatitis B virus infection.

Worth noting for this clonotype: Lacking the conserved final phenylalanine or tryptophan, this CDR3 likely reflects a read error. The chain is built from TRBV4-1 and TRBJ2-7, with TRBD1 matching over 10 bases. Germline V gene lookup returns CDR1 MGHRA and CDR2 YSYEKL. Losses at the gene ends were 4 bases for V and 2 bases for J; bases not matched to a gene: 8. This CDR3 is 16 amino acids long. The CDR3 DNA reads TGCGCCAGCAGCCCACGGGGCGGACAGGGGGCCTACGAGCAGTACTTA. The encoded protein is CASSPRGGQGAYEQYL.

With regard to this clonotype: A read error may account for a junction end that differs from germline. The chain combines TRBV12-3 or TRBV12-4 with TRBJ2-3, with D possibly matching TRBD2 (5 bases). The CDR3 totals 16 residues. The DNA for the CDR3 is TGTGCTAGCAGTTTAGCGCGATCAGGTAGCACAGATACGCAGTATTTT. It is translated as CASSLARSGSTDTQYF.

This clonotype was counted many times. V and J are TRBV4-2 and TRBJ2-1; TRBD2 aligns across 7 bases. The V gene end was trimmed by 4 bases and the J gene end by 5 bases; junction bases not matched to a gene: 8. The CDR3 extends over 15 amino acids. Germline CDR1 is LGHNA and CDR2 is YNFKEQ. The CDR3 sequence is CASSPRTGGDNEQFF. The CDR3, as DNA: TGTGCCAGCAGCCCCCGGACGGGAGGAGACAATGAGCAGTTCTTC.

This chain uses TRBV6-5 with TRBJ2-7; 11 positions agree with TRBD2. With V trimmed by 8 bases and J by 0 bases, 3 bases remained unmatched. This CDR3 region has 14 residues. Per the germline V gene, CDR1 is MNHEY and CDR2 is SVGAGI. The DNA of the CDR3 is TGTGCCAGCGCCCTAGCGGGAGGCTCCTACGAGCAGTACTTC. Amino acid sequence: CASALAGGSYEQYF.

About this clonotype itself: Compared with germline, one end of the junction differs, possibly owing to a read error. The J gene is TRBJ2-1, the V gene TRBV19; no firm D call. The V gene's germline CDR1 is LNHDA and CDR2 SQIVND (reference sequence). CDR3 size: 12 residues. The CDR3 nucleotides read TGTGCTAGTAGCATAGTATACAATGAGCGGTTCTTC. Its protein is CASSIVYNERFF.

This sequence joins TRBV12-3 or TRBV12-4 and TRBJ1-1; D gene ambiguous. The CDR3 has 13 amino acids. Trimming removed 8 bases at V and 7 bases at J, with 17 bases between. The CDR3 DNA follows: TGTGCCAGCGGCCTGGGCCACAGAGGTGAAGCTTTCTTT. Protein product: CASGLGHRGEAFF.

The V call is TRBV12-3 or TRBV12-4, the J call TRBJ2-3, with 8 bases lining up with TRBD2. The CDR3 is 16 residues long. V lost 7 bases and J lost 5; bases outside the gene matches: 14. The CDR3 loop is CASISLSGSARDTQYF. The CDR3 nucleotides are TGTGCCAGCATTTCCCTAAGCGGGAGCGCTAGAGATACGCAGTATTTT.

This clonotype was recorded many times. CDR3 bases: TGTGCCAGCAGCCACCGGGACAGCACTGAAGCTTTCTTT. This gives the protein CASSHRDSTEAFF. The chain couples TRBV6-1 to TRBJ1-1; TRBD1 aligns across 7 bases. Germline V gives CDR1 MNHNS, CDR2 SASEGT. V was clipped by 6 bases and J by 4 bases; unmatched bases: 5. The CDR3 has 13 amino acids.

The J gene is TRBJ2-1, the V gene TRBV4-1, with a weak D call TRBD1 (5 bases). Germline V gene lookup returns CDR1 MGHRA and CDR2 YSYEKL. The CDR3 extends over 16 amino acids. The V gene lost 4 bases and the J gene lost 0 bases, with 13 bases spanning the gap. The CDR3 reads CASSLDPQGSYNEQFF. As DNA, the CDR3 is TGCGCCAGCAGCCTGGACCCCCAGGGCTCCTACAATGAGCAGTTCTTC.

The rearrangement uses TRBV6-1 and TRBJ2-3; weak D call: TRBD2 (6 bases). Between the trimmed V and J ends, which lost 9 bases and 2 bases, there was a span of 18 bases. The CDR3 totals 15 residues. Germline CDR1 reads MNHNS; CDR2 reads SASEGT. The CDR3 protein is CARSFRTTFTDTQYF. The CDR3 coding sequence is TGTGCCAGGAGTTTTCGGACTACCTTCACAGATACGCAGTATTTT.

Only a few counts were recorded for this clonotype. A much bigger clone sits one base away, suggesting this may be a read error. This chain uses TRBV29-1 with TRBJ2-3; no definite D call. The CDR3 totals 16 residues. Germline values: CDR1 SQVTM, CDR2 ANQGSEA. Trimming removed 4 bases at V and 2 bases at J, with 19 bases between. The CDR3 DNA follows: TGCAGCGTTGTCCCTTTGTTTAGCAAGGCCACAGATACGCAGTATTTT. Encoded protein: CSVVPLFSKATDTQYF.

V is TRBV10-3 and J is TRBJ2-4; 10 nucleotides agree with TRBD2. Germline V gene data show CDR1 as ENHRY and CDR2 as SYGVKD. The CDR3 is 16 residues long. V lost 1 base and J lost 9; bases outside the gene matches: 9. CDR3 in amino acids: CAISELASGRATIQYF. The CDR3 region has the DNA TGTGCCATCAGTGAGTTGGCTAGCGGGAGAGCGACCATTCAGTACTTC.

This clonotype was observed a handful of times. Given a much more abundant clone one base away, this may be a read error. The rearrangement joins TRBV6-6 to TRBJ1-5, with TRBD1 matching over 8 bases. The CDR3 extends over 16 amino acids. The V gene's germline CDR1 is MNHNY and CDR2 SVGAGI (reference sequence). As DNA, the CDR3 is TGTGCCAGCAGGGTCCTCGGACAGGGTGGCGGTCAGTCCCAGCATTTT. It codes for CASRVLGQGGGQSQHF.

Notes on this clonotype: One junction end does not reproduce the germline sequence, and a read error may be involved. This chain connects TRBV4-1 to TRBJ2-1; TRBD1 matches 9 bases. The CDR3 has 16 amino acids. Per germline, CDR1 MGHRA and CDR2 YSYEKL. The CDR3 loop reads CASGRGQGPLYDEQFF. The DNA for the CDR3 is TGCGCCAGCGGCCGCGGACAGGGGCCTCTCTACGATGAGCAGTTCTTC.

To note about this clonotype: This may stem from a read error, because a much larger clone lies one nucleotide away. The chain couples TRBV28 to TRBJ1-1, with TRBD1 matching 7 bases. There are 11 residues in the CDR3. Per germline, CDR1 MDHEN and CDR2 SYDVKM. CDR3 in DNA: TGTGCCGGCAGGTCACAGGGGAGGGCTTTCTTT. The encoded protein is CAGRSQGRAFF.

The CDR3 nucleotides read TGTGCCAGCAGTTACTCAGGCGGGAACCACGAGCAGTACTTC. Translated: CASSYSGGNHEQYF. This chain links TRBV6-6 with TRBJ2-7, with D perhaps matching TRBD2 (6 bases). The CDR3 is made up of 14 amino acids. Between the trimmed V and J ends, which lost 0 bases and 5 bases, there was a span of 11 bases. CDR1 is MNHNY and CDR2 is SVGAGI in the germline V gene (reference sequence).

This clonotype has a count of ten or more. The chain recombines TRBV30 with TRBJ1-2, with 7 bases that match TRBD1. This CDR3 contains 12 residues. Germline loops: CDR1 GTSNPN, CDR2 SVGIG (reference sequence). Trimming cost V 8 bases and J 11 bases; bases outside gene matches: 14. CDR3 nucleotide sequence: TGTGCCCGGAACGACAGGGATTGGGGTTACACCTTC. Its protein product is CARNDRDWGYTF.

The rearrangement links TRBV6-5 to TRBJ2-3, with D hard to call. Germline V gives CDR1 MNHEY, CDR2 SVGAGI. V lost 4 bases to trimming and J lost 1 base, with 12 bases between them. The CDR3 loop spans 15 amino acids. The CDR3 nucleotides are TGTGCCAGCAGTTTCCGGACGGGCCGCACAGATACGCAGTATTTT. This codes for CASSFRTGRTDTQYF.

The chain is built from TRBV13 and TRBJ2-7; 9 bases line up with TRBD2. V lost 5 bases, J lost 0 bases, and 14 bases stayed unmatched. CDR1 and CDR2 from the germline V gene are PRHDT and FYEKMQ (reference sequence). This CDR3 is 18 amino acids long. The CDR3 sequence is CASSAPGLADLSSYEQYF. The CDR3 DNA follows: TGTGCCAGCAGCGCCCCGGGACTAGCAGACCTTAGCTCCTACGAGCAGTACTTC.

This sequence joins TRBV11-1 and TRBJ2-1; D not resolved. This CDR3 is 16 amino acids long. CDR1 is SGHAT and CDR2 is FQDESV in the germline V gene (reference sequence). V was cut by 1 base and J by 10 bases, with 20 bases left in between. For the CDR3, the DNA is TGTGCCAGCAGCTTAGGCCTGAGACTTTCTGCGCACGAGCAGTTCTTC. Translating it yields CASSLGLRLSAHEQFF.

The gene calls are TRBV7-9 and TRBJ2-5, with D maybe TRBD1 (6 bases). The CDR3 is 15 residues long. CDR1 and CDR2 (germline): SEHNR, FQNEAQ (reference sequence). Trimming removed 4 bases from V and 4 bases from J, with 16 bases in between. The CDR3 region has the DNA TGTGCCAGCAGCTCAACAGGGTGGCCGATAGAGACCCAGTACTTC. Encoded protein: CASSSTGWPIETQYF.

In this sample, this clonotype turned up a few times. This chain connects TRBV21-1 to TRBJ2-7; the tabulated D call, TRBD2, remains unverified against the DNA. TRBV21-1 is deemed a pseudogene. The CDR3 has 22 amino acids. CDR3: CASSKMEGLGRRTSGRSHEQYF. The CDR3, as DNA: TGTGCCAGCAGCAAAATGGAAGGCCTCGGACGGCGGACTAGCGGGAGAAGCCACGAGCAGTACTTC.

Concerning this clonotype itself: The CDR3 does not end in the conserved phenylalanine or tryptophan, so this is likely a read error. The chain employs TRBV6-5 and TRBJ1-5; 7 bases match TRBD1. The CDR3 totals 14 residues. J gave up 4 bases and V 9 bases, and 9 bases lay outside the gene matches. CDR1 is MNHEY and CDR2 is SVGAGI in the germline V gene. CDR3 bases: TGTGCCAGTAGGACAGGAGGCTTTAATCAGCCCCAGCATTAT. This translates into CASRTGGFNQPQHY.

Concerning this clonotype itself: One end of the junction varies from germline; a read error may be responsible. V is TRBV28 and J is TRBJ1-1; D is uncertain. This CDR3 has 15 amino acids. Per germline, CDR1 MDHEN and CDR2 SYDVKM. CDR3 region: CVSSSQPGLNTEAFF. The CDR3 bases are TGTGTCAGCAGCTCTCAACCGGGATTGAACACTGAAGCTTTCTTT.

This clonotype was counted once. As the CDR3 is not closed by the conserved phenylalanine or tryptophan, this likely results from a read error. The genes are TRBV11-2 and TRBJ2-1, with 13 bases lining up with TRBD2. The CDR3 has 16 amino acids. CDR1 SGHAT and CDR2 FQNNGV come from the germline V gene. The CDR3 spells CVSSFRLAGGFNEQFL. CDR3 sequence (DNA): TGTGTCAGCAGCTTTCGACTAGCGGGAGGTTTCAATGAGCAGTTCCTC.

Concerning this clonotype itself: No conserved phenylalanine or tryptophan ends this CDR3, so it is likely a read error. This sequence joins TRBV4-1 and TRBJ2-7, with TRBD2 identical over 8 bases. Germline V gene sequence: CDR1 MGHRA, CDR2 YSYEKL. The CDR3 consists of 15 residues. CDR3: CASSQELAGSCEQYY. As DNA, the CDR3 is TGCGCCAGCAGCCAAGAGTTAGCGGGGTCCTGCGAGCAGTACTAC.

This clonotype was detected only once. Relative to the germline gene, one junction end is altered; a read error may explain this. This chain joins TRBV12-3 or TRBV12-4 and TRBJ2-7; D gene ambiguous. The CDR3 has 13 amino acids. The CDR3 reads CASILSTDQEQYF. DNA of the CDR3: TGTGCTAGCATTTTATCGACGGATCAAGAGCAGTACTTC.

A note on this clonotype: Germline and junction disagree at one end, which may indicate a read error. This sequence joins TRBV10-2 and TRBJ2-7; D remains ambiguous. This CDR3 comprises 12 residues. The germline CDR1 and CDR2 sequences are WSHSY and SAAADI. In DNA, the CDR3 is TGCGTCAGCAGTCGAAGTGTCAACGAGCAGTACTTC. Its protein product is CVSSRSVNEQYF.

A word on this clonotype: Here the CDR3 omits its conserved ending phenylalanine or tryptophan, so a read error is the likely source. The J gene is TRBJ1-6, the V gene TRBV5-5; D perhaps matches TRBD1 (5 bases). CDR1 SGHKS and CDR2 YYEKEE come from the germline V gene (reference sequence). The CDR3 has 13 amino acids. CDR3 loop: CDSSLTGDSPLHY. The CDR3 DNA is TGTGACAGCAGCTTAACAGGAGATTCACCCCTCCACTAT.

A word on this clonotype: Possible read error: a much larger clone is one base away. The chain recombines TRBV13 with TRBJ2-7, with 8 nucleotides matching TRBD2. Germline V gives CDR1 PRHDT, CDR2 FYEKMQ (reference sequence). The CDR3 covers 14 residues. CDR3 bases: TGTACCAGCAGCCCTCGGGGGGGGCAGTACGAGCAGTACTTC. This encodes CTSSPRGGQYEQYF.

About this clonotype: A junction boundary mismatches the germline segment, possibly from a read error. The chain employs TRBV11-2 and TRBJ2-5, with D tentatively TRBD2 (6 bases). Per germline, CDR1 SGHAT and CDR2 FQNNGV. The CDR3 has 16 residues. CDR3 bases: TGTGCCTGTAGATCCAGGGACTCGGCCCACCGAGAGACCCAATACTTC. This translates into CACRSRDSAHRETQYF.

This clonotype was recorded a few times. CDR3 nucleotides: TGTGCCAGCAGCAGATTCACGAACACCGGGGAGCTGTTTTTT. It specifies CASSRFTNTGELFF. The gene calls are TRBV25-1 and TRBJ2-2; D gene unclear. Trimming left V 6 bases short and J 0 bases short, with 8 bases between. This CDR3 comprises 14 residues. Germline CDR1 and CDR2: MGHDK and SYGVNS.